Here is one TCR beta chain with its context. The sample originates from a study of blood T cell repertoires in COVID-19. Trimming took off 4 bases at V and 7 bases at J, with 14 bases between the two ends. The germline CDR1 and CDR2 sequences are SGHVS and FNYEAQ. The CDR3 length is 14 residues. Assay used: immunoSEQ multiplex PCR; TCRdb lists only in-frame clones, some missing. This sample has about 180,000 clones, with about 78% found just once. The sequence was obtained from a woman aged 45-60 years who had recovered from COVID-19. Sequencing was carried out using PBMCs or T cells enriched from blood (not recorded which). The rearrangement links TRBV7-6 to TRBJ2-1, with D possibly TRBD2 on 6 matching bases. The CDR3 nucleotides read TGTGCCAGCAGCTCATCCGGGACTGGGAATGAGCAGTTCTTC. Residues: CASSSSGTGNEQFF.